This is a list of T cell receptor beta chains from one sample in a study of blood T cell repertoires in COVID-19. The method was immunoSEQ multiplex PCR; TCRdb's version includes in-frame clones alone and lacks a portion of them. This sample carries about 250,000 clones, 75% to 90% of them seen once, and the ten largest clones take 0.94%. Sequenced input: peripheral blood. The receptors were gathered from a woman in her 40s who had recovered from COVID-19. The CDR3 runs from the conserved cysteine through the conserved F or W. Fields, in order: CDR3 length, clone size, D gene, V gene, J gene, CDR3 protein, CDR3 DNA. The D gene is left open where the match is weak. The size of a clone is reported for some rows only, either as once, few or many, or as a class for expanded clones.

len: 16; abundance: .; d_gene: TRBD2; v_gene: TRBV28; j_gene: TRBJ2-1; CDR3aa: CASSIQEREWGNEQFF; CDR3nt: TGTGCCAGCAGTATACAAGAGCGGGAGTGGGGCAATGAGCAGTTCTTC
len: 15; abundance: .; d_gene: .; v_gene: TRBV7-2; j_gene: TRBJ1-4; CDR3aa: CASSLVSATNEKLFF; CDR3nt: TGTGCCAGCAGCTTAGTGAGTGCAACTAATGAAAAACTGTTTTTT
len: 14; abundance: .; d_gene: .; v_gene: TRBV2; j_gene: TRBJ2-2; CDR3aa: CASIASQNTGELFF; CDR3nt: TGTGCCAGCATAGCTAGCCAGAACACCGGGGAGCTGTTTTTT
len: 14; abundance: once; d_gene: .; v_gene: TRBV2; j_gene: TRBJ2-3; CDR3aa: CASSETPTPDTQYF; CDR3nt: TGTGCCAGCAGTGAGACTCCCACCCCAGATACGCAGTATTTT
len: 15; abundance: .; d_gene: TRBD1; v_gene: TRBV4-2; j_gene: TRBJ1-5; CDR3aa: CASSPGQGARQPQHF; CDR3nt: TGTGCCAGCAGCCCGGGACAGGGGGCGAGGCAGCCCCAGCATTTT
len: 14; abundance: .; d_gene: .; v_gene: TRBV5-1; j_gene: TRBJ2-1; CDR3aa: CASSLAGLPSEQFF; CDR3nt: TGCGCCAGCAGCTTGGCGGGATTGCCCAGTGAGCAGTTCTTC
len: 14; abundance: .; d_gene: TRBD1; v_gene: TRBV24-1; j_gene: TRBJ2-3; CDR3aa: CATSEGGRTDTQYF; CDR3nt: TGTGCCACCAGTGAAGGGGGCCGGACAGATACGCAGTATTTT
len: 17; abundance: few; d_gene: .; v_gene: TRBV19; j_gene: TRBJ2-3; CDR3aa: CASSFRRGPESTDTQYF; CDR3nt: TGTGCCAGTAGTTTTAGACGCGGGCCCGAATCCACAGATACGCAGTATTTT
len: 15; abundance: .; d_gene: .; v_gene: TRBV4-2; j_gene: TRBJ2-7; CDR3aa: CASSQSATSSYEQYF; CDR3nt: TGTGCCAGCAGCCAGTCAGCGACGAGCTCCTACGAGCAGTACTTC
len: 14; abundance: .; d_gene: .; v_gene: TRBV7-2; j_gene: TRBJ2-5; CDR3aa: CASSLFGGAETQYF; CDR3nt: TGTGCCAGCAGCTTATTCGGGGGAGCGGAGACCCAGTACTTC
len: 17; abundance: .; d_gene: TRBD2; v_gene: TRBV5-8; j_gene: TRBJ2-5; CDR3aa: CASSHELGGLAGETQYF; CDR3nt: TGTGCCAGCAGCCATGAGCTTGGGGGACTAGCGGGAGAGACCCAGTACTTC
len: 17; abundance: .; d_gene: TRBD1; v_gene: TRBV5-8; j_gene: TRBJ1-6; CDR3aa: CASSFNIGTGMNSPLHF; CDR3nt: TGTGCCAGCAGCTTTAATATTGGGACAGGGATGAATTCACCCCTCCACTTT
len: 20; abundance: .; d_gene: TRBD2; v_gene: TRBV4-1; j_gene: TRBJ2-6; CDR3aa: CASSQDTSGKPFSGANVLTF; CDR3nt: TGCGCCAGCAGCCAAGATACTAGCGGGAAACCCTTTTCTGGGGCCAACGTCCTGACTTTC
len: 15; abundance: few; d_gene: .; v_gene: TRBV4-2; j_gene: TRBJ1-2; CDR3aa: CASSQVGPGNYGYTF; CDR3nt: TGTGCCAGCAGCCAAGTTGGCCCAGGGAACTATGGCTACACCTTC
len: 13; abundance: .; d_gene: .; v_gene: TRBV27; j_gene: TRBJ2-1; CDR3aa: CASTPGLYNEQFF; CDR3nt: TGTGCCAGCACCCCGGGACTGTACAATGAGCAGTTCTTC
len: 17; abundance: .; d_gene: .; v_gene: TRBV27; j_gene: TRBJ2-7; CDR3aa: CASSSLAKDLRNYEQYF; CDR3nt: TGTGCCAGCAGTAGTCTAGCTAAGGACCTACGGAACTACGAGCAGTACTTC
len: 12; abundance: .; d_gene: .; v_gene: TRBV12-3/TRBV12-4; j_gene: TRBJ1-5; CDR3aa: CASRQGVQPQHF; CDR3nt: TGTGCCAGCAGACAGGGTGTGCAGCCCCAGCATTTT
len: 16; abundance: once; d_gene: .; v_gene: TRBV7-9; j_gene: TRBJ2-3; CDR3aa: CASSLSHTSKTDTQYF; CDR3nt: TGTGCCAGCAGCTTGTCCCATACTAGCAAGACAGATACGCAGTATTTT
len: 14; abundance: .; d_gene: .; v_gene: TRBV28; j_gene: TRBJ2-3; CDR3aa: CASSLIQGSDTQYF; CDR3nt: TGTGCCAGCAGTTTAATCCAGGGCTCAGATACGCAGTATTTT
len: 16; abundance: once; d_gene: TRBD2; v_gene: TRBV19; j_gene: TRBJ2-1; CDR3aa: CASSIRGTSVYNEQFF; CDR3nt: TGTGCCAGTAGTATACGGGGGACTAGCGTCTACAATGAGCAGTTCTTC
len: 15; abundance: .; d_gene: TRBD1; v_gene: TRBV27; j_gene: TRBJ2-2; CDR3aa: CASSFQGAMAGELFF; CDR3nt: TGTGCCAGCAGTTTCCAGGGGGCTATGGCCGGGGAGCTGTTTTTT
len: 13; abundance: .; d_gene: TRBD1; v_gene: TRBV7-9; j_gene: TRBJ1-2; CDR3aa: CASSPTGVDGYTF; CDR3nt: TGTGCCAGCAGCCCGACAGGGGTGGATGGCTACACCTTC
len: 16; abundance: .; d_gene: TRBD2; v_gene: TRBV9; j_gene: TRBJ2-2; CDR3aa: CASSVGLAGNTGELFF; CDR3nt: TGTGCCAGCAGCGTAGGACTAGCGGGGAACACCGGGGAGCTGTTTTTT
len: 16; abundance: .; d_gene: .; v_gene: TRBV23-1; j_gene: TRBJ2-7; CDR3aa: CASSQSAKGPPYEQYF; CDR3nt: TGCGCCAGCAGTCAATCGGCGAAGGGGCCCCCATACGAGCAGTACTTC
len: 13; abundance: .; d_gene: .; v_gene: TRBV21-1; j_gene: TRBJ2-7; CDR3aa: CASSRPGRTTEGF; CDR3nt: TGTGCCAGCAGCAGACCGGGACGGACAACGGAGGGCTTC
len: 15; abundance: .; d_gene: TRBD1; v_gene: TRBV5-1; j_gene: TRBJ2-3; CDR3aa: CASSIGTEITDTQYF; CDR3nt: TGCGCCAGCAGCATTGGGACAGAGATCACAGATACGCAGTATTTT
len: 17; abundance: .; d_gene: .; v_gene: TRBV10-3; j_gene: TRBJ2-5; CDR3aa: CAISESAPGAIGETQYF; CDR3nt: TGTGCCATCAGTGAGTCAGCCCCAGGGGCGATCGGAGAGACCCAGTACTTC
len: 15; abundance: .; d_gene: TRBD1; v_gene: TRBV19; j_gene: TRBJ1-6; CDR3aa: CASPRQGNNNSPLHF; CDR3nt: TGTGCCAGCCCGAGACAGGGAAATAATAATTCACCCCTCCACTTT
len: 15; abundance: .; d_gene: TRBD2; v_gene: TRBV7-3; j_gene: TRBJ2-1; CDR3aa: CASSLGGLAADEQFF; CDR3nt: TGTGCCAGCAGCCTCGGAGGACTAGCGGCGGATGAGCAGTTCTTC
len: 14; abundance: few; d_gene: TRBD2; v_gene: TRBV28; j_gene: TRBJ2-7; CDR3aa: CASQGLAGYYEQYF; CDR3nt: TGTGCCAGCCAAGGGTTAGCGGGTTACTACGAGCAGTACTTC
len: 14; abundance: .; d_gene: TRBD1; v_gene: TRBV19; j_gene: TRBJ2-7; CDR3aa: CASSMTGVVNEQYF; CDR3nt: TGTGCCAGTAGTATGACAGGGGTAGTGAACGAGCAGTACTTC
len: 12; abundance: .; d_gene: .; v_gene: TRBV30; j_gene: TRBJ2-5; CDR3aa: CAWARNQETQYF; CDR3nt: TGTGCCTGGGCCAGGAACCAAGAGACCCAGTACTTC
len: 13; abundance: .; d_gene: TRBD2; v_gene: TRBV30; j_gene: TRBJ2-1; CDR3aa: CAWGLAGGNEQFF; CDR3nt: TGTGCCTGGGGACTAGCGGGAGGAAATGAGCAGTTCTTC
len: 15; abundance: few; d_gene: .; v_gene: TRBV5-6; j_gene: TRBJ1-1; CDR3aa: CASSLRSGGNTEAFF; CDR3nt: TGTGCCAGCAGCCTAAGATCGGGGGGCAACACTGAAGCTTTCTTT
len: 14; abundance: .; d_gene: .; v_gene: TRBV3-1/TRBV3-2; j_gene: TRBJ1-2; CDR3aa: CASSPGQSNYGYTF; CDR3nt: TGTGCCAGCAGCCCCGGACAGTCTAACTATGGCTACACCTTC
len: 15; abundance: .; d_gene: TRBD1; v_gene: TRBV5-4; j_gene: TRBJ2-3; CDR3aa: CASSGVGGRWDTQYF; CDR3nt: TGTGCCAGCAGCGGAGTAGGGGGCCGTTGGGATACGCAGTATTTT
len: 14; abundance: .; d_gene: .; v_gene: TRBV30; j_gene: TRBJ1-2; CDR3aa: CAWSALGGTGGYTF; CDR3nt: TGTGCCTGGAGCGCCCTGGGAGGGACGGGTGGCTACACCTTC
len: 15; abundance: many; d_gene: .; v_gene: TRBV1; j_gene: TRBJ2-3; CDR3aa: CTSSPTSGSPDTQYF; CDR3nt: TGCACCAGCAGCCCGACTAGCGGGAGCCCAGATACGCAGTATTTT
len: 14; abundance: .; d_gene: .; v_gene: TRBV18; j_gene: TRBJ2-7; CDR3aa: CASSLRTGEYEQYF; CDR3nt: TGTGCCAGCTCACTTCGAACGGGAGAGTACGAGCAGTACTTC
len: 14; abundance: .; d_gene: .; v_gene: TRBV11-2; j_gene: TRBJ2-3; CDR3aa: CASSPQRQGDTQYF; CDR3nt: TGTGCCAGCAGCCCCCAGCGGCAGGGGGATACGCAGTATTTT
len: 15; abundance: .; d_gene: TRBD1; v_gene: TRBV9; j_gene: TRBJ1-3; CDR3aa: CASSAGGSSGNTIYF; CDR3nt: TGTGCCAGCAGCGCAGGGGGAAGCTCTGGAAACACCATATATTTT